Only a few counts were recorded for the clone carrying this T cell receptor (beta chain). The antigen is not known. This sample was included in a study of molecular identifiers for immune sequencing clone quantification. Broader study findings: Molecules of identical TCR sharing a barcode could underestimate highly expanded clone sizes.

TCRdb recomputed calls from the PCR reads with MiXCR, one row per CDR3 protein. The sample carries 550,000 to 750,000 distinct CDR3 sequences, roughly 21% recorded once. The V and J ends lost 2 bases and 5 bases respectively, with 13 bases between them. This CDR3 region has 14 residues. In germline, CDR1 is MNHEY, CDR2 SMNVEV (reference sequence). The sequenced sample was naive CD8+ T cells from blood, with Jurkat cell RNA spiked in. The subset was: FACS-sorted CD8+CD4-CCR7+CD45RA+ naive T cells. This TCR derives from a human donor in good health. Some libraries in this study had Jurkat cell RNA spiked in. This rearrangement joins TRBV27 to TRBJ2-7, with a tentative D call TRBD1 (5 bases). CDR3 nucleotide sequence: TGTGCCAGCAGTTTAGAAGGGGCTGTCGACGAGCAGTACTTC. Translating gives CASSLEGAVDEQYF.